These 29 T cell receptor beta chains were all obtained from the same sample, sequenced in a study of siplizumab effects on memory and regulatory T cells. The protocol was immunoSEQ multiplex PCR, while the TCRdb copy is restricted to in-frame clones and leaves out a portion. In the table there are 90,000 to 130,000 clones, 80% to 95% of which are singletons. The sample taken for sequencing was CD4+ T cells sorted from blood. The receptors come from a human donor in good health.

The chain is built from TRBV6-5 and TRBJ2-5; D perhaps matches TRBD1 (5 bases). The J call is uncertain, as TRBJ2-7 better fits the DNA end. The CDR3 runs 14 residues. The germline gives CDR1 MNHEY, CDR2 SVGAGI. The CDR3 DNA reads as TGTGCCAGCAGTTACTTTAGGAAGGGGTCCGAGCAGTACTTC. Its protein product is CASSYFRKGSEQYF.

The V gene is TRBV7-6, the J gene TRBJ1-5, with D possibly TRBD1 on 5 matching bases. CDR1 and CDR2 (germline): SGHVS, FNYEAQ. V was pared by 0 bases and J by 9 bases, with 15 bases between. The CDR3 totals 15 residues. CDR3 residues: CASSLAGQGSGPQHF. The CDR3 coding sequence is TGTGCCAGCAGCTTAGCTGGCCAGGGTTCGGGGCCCCAGCATTTT.

The chain recombines TRBV21-1 with TRBJ1-1. TRBV21-1 is listed as a pseudogene. The CDR3 loop spans 16 amino acids. The CDR3 region is CASSKADCRVNTEAFF. DNA for the CDR3: TGTGCCAGCAGCAAAGCTGATTGCAGAGTGAACACTGAAGCTTTCTTT.

The V and J genes are TRBV2 and TRBJ2-7; 8 bases align to TRBD2. Germline CDR1 and CDR2: SNHLY and FYNNEI. This CDR3 is built from 16 residues. Trimming removed 7 bases from V and 4 bases from J; junction bases left unmatched: 15. The DNA of the CDR3 is TGTGCCAGCAACCGCCGACATGACCGGGAGGGGTACGAGCAGTACTTC. Translated, it gives CASNRRHDREGYEQYF.

The rearrangement uses TRBV9 and TRBJ1-2, with 9 nucleotides matching TRBD1. CDR1 SGDLS and CDR2 YYNGEE come from the germline V gene. With V trimmed by 1 base and J by 8 bases, 6 bases remained unmatched. This CDR3 region has 14 residues. The CDR3 protein is CASSVPGQGRGYTF. CDR3 nucleotides: TGTGCCAGCAGCGTACCGGGACAGGGTCGCGGCTACACCTTC.

The V gene is TRBV6-5, the J gene TRBJ2-5, with D perhaps TRBD1 (6 bases). V shed 0 bases and J shed 7 bases, with 18 bases lying between them. The CDR3 length is 16 residues. The germline V gene encodes CDR1 MNHEY and CDR2 SVGAGI. This chain's CDR3 is CASSYSNRGTSGTQYF. In nucleotides, the CDR3 is TGTGCCAGCAGTTACTCGAATAGGGGGACCTCTGGGACCCAGTACTTC.

The chain joins TRBV2 to TRBJ2-3, with D unclear. Germline-derived CDR1 and CDR2 are SNHLY and FYNNEI. CDR3 length: 13 amino acids. The V and J ends lost 4 bases and 0 bases respectively, with 5 bases between them. The CDR3 DNA follows: TGTGCCAGCAGTGGAGAGAGCACAGATACGCAGTATTTT. Protein sequence: CASSGESTDTQYF.

The V call is TRBV7-9, the J call TRBJ2-3, with D possibly matching TRBD2 (5 bases). The V gene lost 3 bases and the J gene lost 0 bases, with 16 bases spanning the gap. Per the germline V gene, CDR1 is SEHNR and CDR2 is FQNEAQ (reference sequence). This CDR3 is built from 17 residues. DNA for the CDR3: TGTGCCAGCAGCTTTAGGTTCGGACTCACTAGCACAGATACGCAGTATTTT. This gives the protein CASSFRFGLTSTDTQYF.

This clone was picked up one time. The genes are TRBV29-1 and TRBJ2-1; D unresolved. Per germline, CDR1 SQVTM and CDR2 ANQGSEA. The CDR3 is 11 amino acids. V lost 1 base and J 7 bases, leaving 5 bases between the germline ends. The CDR3 here is CSVEGVNEQFF. The CDR3 DNA sequence: TGCAGCGTTGAAGGGGTTAATGAGCAGTTCTTC.

The V and J genes are TRBV11-2 and TRBJ2-2; D is unresolved. The CDR3 covers 15 residues. V was shortened by 2 bases and J by 1 base, with 8 bases between the two germline ends. CDR1 and CDR2 from the germline V gene are SGHAT and FQNNGV. The CDR3 protein is CASSLSSRNTGELFF. CDR3 sequence (DNA): TGTGCCAGCAGCTTATCCTCCAGGAACACCGGGGAGCTGTTTTTT.

V usage is TRBV6-5 and J usage is TRBJ2-2; 11 nucleotides align to TRBD2. Germline loops: CDR1 MNHEY, CDR2 SVGAGI. The CDR3 spans 16 residues. The ends lost 0 bases at V and 7 bases at J; junction bases unmatched: 4. The CDR3 coding sequence is TGTGCCAGCAGTTACTCGATAGCGGGAGGGGTCGGGGAGCTGTTTTTT. It encodes CASSYSIAGGVGELFF.

In nucleotides, the CDR3 is TGTGCCAGCAAGTGGTGGGGCCAAGAGACCCAGTACTTC. Its translation is CASKWWGQETQYF. V and J are TRBV2 and TRBJ2-5; D call uncertain. The V gene's germline CDR1 is SNHLY and CDR2 FYNNEI. Between the trimmed V and J ends, which lost 7 bases and 1 base, there was a span of 10 bases. The CDR3 extends over 13 amino acids. Variable domain in full (rest from reference TRBV2 and TRBJ2-5): EPEVTQTPSHQVTQMGQEVILRCVPISNHLYFYWYRQILGQKVEFLVSFYNNEISEKSEIFDDQFSVERPDGSNFTLKIRSTKLEDSAMYFCASKWWGQETQYFGPGTRLLVL.

The CDR3 nucleotides are TGTGCCAGCAGCCCTCGACAGGGGATCCACAATGAGCAGTTCTTC. Its translation is CASSPRQGIHNEQFF. The chain couples TRBV9 to TRBJ2-1, with 8 nucleotides matching TRBD1. With 4 bases clipped from V and 5 bases from J, the junction kept 8 bases outside the gene matches. The CDR3 extends over 15 amino acids. Looked up from germline, CDR1 is SGDLS and CDR2 is YYNGEE.

This chain joins TRBV5-5 and TRBJ1-3; D gene ambiguous. The germline V and J ends were trimmed by 1 base and 4 bases, with 9 bases remaining between them. In germline, CDR1 is SGHKS, CDR2 YYEKEE (reference sequence). This CDR3 is 14 amino acids long. The CDR3 reads CASSLNQPGNTIYF. CDR3 bases: TGTGCCAGCAGCTTGAACCAGCCGGGAAACACCATATATTTT.

V is TRBV28 and J is TRBJ2-7; perhaps TRBD1 as D (5 bases). Germline assignment: CDR1 MDHEN and CDR2 SYDVKM. The CDR3 runs 12 residues. V was shortened by 3 bases and J by 3 bases, with 6 bases between the two germline ends. The CDR3: CASSFGHYEQYF. In nucleotides, the CDR3 is TGTGCCAGCAGTTTCGGACACTACGAGCAGTACTTC.

The rearrangement uses TRBV5-1 and TRBJ2-5; D is possibly TRBD1 (6 bases). V dropped 1 base and J dropped 2 bases, with 9 bases sitting between them. Germline V lookup: CDR1 SGHRS, CDR2 YFSETQ. The CDR3 totals 14 residues. The CDR3 loop reads CASSLRTGQETQYF. CDR3 bases: TGCGCCAGCAGCTTGCGTACAGGGCAAGAGACCCAGTACTTC.

This chain uses TRBV11-3 with TRBJ2-3, with 8 positions matching TRBD1. V lost 5 bases, J lost 3 bases, and 7 bases stayed unmatched. The CDR3 is 15 residues long. CDR1 and CDR2 from the germline V gene are SGHNT and YENEEA. CDR3 nucleotides: TGTGCCAGCAGCCTAAGACAGGGGATAACAGATACGCAGTATTTT. This translates into CASSLRQGITDTQYF.

A few counts support this clone. CDR3 bases: TGTGCCAGCAGCCAAGATAGGGCAGGGTACTATGGCTACACCTTC. Translation: CASSQDRAGYYGYTF. This sequence joins TRBV4-2 and TRBJ1-2; D is possibly TRBD1 (5 bases). Trimming removed 0 bases from V and 3 bases from J, with 11 bases in between. The CDR3 is made up of 15 amino acids. Germline CDR1 and CDR2: LGHNA and YNFKEQ.

This sequence joins TRBV18 and TRBJ2-1, with 11 bases that match TRBD1. J gave up 3 bases and V 6 bases, and 10 bases lay outside the gene matches. Germline V CDR1 and CDR2: KGHSH, LQKENI. The length of the CDR3 is 17 residues. The CDR3 reads CASSTMGGQGVYNEQFF. CDR3 DNA sequence: TGTGCCAGCTCTACCATGGGGGGACAGGGGGTCTACAATGAGCAGTTCTTC.

The chain links TRBV11-1 to TRBJ1-1; 9 bases fit TRBD1. Unmatched junction bases numbered 3, after V lost 5 bases and J lost 2 bases. The CDR3 runs 14 residues. From germline, CDR1 is SGHAT and CDR2 FQDESV (reference sequence). CDR3 in amino acids: CASSRGQGNTEAFF. In DNA form, the CDR3 reads TGTGCCAGCAGCCGGGGACAGGGAAACACTGAAGCTTTCTTT.

This rearrangement joins TRBV2 to TRBJ1-1, with D uncertain. Germline V gives CDR1 SNHLY, CDR2 FYNNEI. CDR3 length: 13 residues. V lost 5 bases to trimming and J lost 4 bases, with 11 bases between them. CDR3 sequence: CASSPDPSTEAFF. In DNA form, the CDR3 reads TGTGCCAGCAGTCCCGACCCCAGCACTGAAGCTTTCTTT.

This rearrangement joins TRBV28 to TRBJ2-3, with 8 nucleotides matching TRBD2. V shed 5 bases and J 0 bases; nucleotides not matched to a gene: 7. CDR3 length: 16 amino acids. Germline CDR1 is MDHEN and CDR2 is SYDVKM. The CDR3 DNA sequence: TGTGCCAGCAGTCGTCTCGGGGGGGCAAGCACAGATACGCAGTATTTT. Translating gives CASSRLGGASTDTQYF.

This chain uses TRBV19 with TRBJ2-1; D perhaps matches TRBD2 (6 bases). CDR1 and CDR2 from the germline V gene are LNHDA and SQIVND (reference sequence). Trimming removed 6 bases from V and 0 bases from J, with 12 bases in between. This CDR3 is 15 amino acids long. CDR3 sequence (DNA): TGTGCCAGTAGCCTGGGACTCCGCTCCTACAATGAGCAGTTCTTC. Translating gives CASSLGLRSYNEQFF.

The chain joins TRBV29-1 to TRBJ2-5, with a weak D call TRBD2 (5 bases). The CDR3 runs to 13 residues. Germline values: CDR1 SQVTM, CDR2 ANQGSEA. The V gene lost 1 base and the J gene lost 3 bases, with 9 bases spanning the gap. CDR3 bases: TGCAGCGTTGAAGTTGGGGAGAAAGAGACCCAGTACTTC. Amino acids: CSVEVGEKETQYF. Variable domain in full (rest from reference TRBV29-1 and TRBJ2-5): SAVISQKPSRDICQRGTSLTIQCQVDSQVTMMFWYRQQPGQSLTLIATANQGSEATYESGFVIDKFPISRPNLTFSTLTVSNMSPEDSSIYLCSVEVGEKETQYFGPGTRLLVL.

The rearrangement joins TRBV11-2 to TRBJ2-5; D uncertain. Germline-derived CDR1 and CDR2 are SGHAT and FQNNGV. V lost 1 base to trimming and J lost 4 bases, with 4 bases between them. This CDR3 has 12 residues. The chain's CDR3 is CASSLVRETQYF. For the CDR3, the DNA is TGTGCCAGCAGCTTAGTGAGAGAGACCCAGTACTTC.

CDR3 loop: CASSVSDGRAFLEQFF. DNA for the CDR3: TGTGCCAGCAGCGTAAGTGATGGGCGGGCCTTTCTTGAGCAGTTCTTC. This sequence joins TRBV9 and TRBJ2-1; the D gene is possibly TRBD2 (5 bases). This CDR3 contains 16 residues. Per germline, CDR1 SGDLS and CDR2 YYNGEE. The V and J ends lost 1 base and 9 bases respectively, with 20 bases between them.

By sample share, this clone is medium-sized (0.01 to 0.1%). The chain carries TRBV30 and TRBJ1-3, with D uncertain. Per germline, CDR1 GTSNPN and CDR2 SVGIG (reference sequence). Trimming shortened V by 3 bases and J by 0 bases, and 15 bases separated the two germline ends. This CDR3 spans 16 amino acids. The CDR3 protein is CAWRITTGNSGNTIYF. Here the CDR3 DNA reads TGTGCCTGGAGGATTACCACGGGCAACTCTGGAAACACCATATATTTT.

The J gene is TRBJ1-4, the V gene TRBV6-1, with a possible D match to TRBD1 (5 bases). V shed 8 bases and J shed 0 bases, with 10 bases lying between them. CDR3 length: 14 residues. The germline CDR1 and CDR2 sequences are MNHNS and SASEGT. The CDR3, as DNA: TGTGCCAGCTTAGGGACCCCAACTAATGAAAAACTGTTTTTT. Translation: CASLGTPTNEKLFF.

The chain recombines TRBV7-9 with TRBJ2-5; no clear D gene. Germline values: CDR1 SEHNR, CDR2 FQNEAQ (reference sequence). The CDR3 extends over 14 amino acids. V gave up 5 bases and J gave up 2 bases, with 12 bases separating them. This chain's CDR3 is CASSLQLGQETQYF. The CDR3 DNA sequence: TGTGCCAGCAGCCTCCAATTGGGACAAGAGACCCAGTACTTC.